The entry below gives a single T cell receptor (beta chain) sequence along with its context. Its specificity is unknown. The data stem from a study of early T cells in non-severe SARS-CoV-2 infection. Findings of the study overall: Comparison of clonotypes with VDJdb favored anti-spike CD8 responses while missing private and CD4 specificities.

Individual cDNA molecules received unique molecular identifiers during library preparation. One entry per CDR3 protein, called by TCRdb with MiXCR from the 5' RACE reads. The data show tens of thousands of distinct CDR3 sequences, about 12% seen once. V lost 5 bases to trimming and J lost 7 bases, with 15 bases between them. From germline, CDR1 is MNHEY and CDR2 SVGAGI. The CDR3 is 15 residues long. The rearrangement joins TRBV6-5 to TRBJ1-6; D possibly corresponds to TRBD1 (6 bases). The TCR comes from an adult who was a healthcare worker with PCR-confirmed SARS-CoV-2 infection or an uninfected control (not recorded which). Sequencing used whole blood. The CDR3 bases are TGTGCCAGCAGTCTACAGGGAGTACGCAATTCACCCCTCCACTTT. It encodes CASSLQGVRNSPLHF.